These 10 T cell receptor beta chains were all obtained from the same sample, sequenced in a study of shared clonotypes between healthy human individuals. Produced via immunoSEQ multiplex PCR; TCRdb's table is partial and in-frame only. Of some 200,000 clones listed, 80% to 95% are singletons. The sequenced sample was naive CD4+ T cells sorted from blood. The subset was: CD45RA+ positively selected. Source of these receptors: a woman aged 25 to 45 in good health.

V usage is TRBV7-9 and J usage is TRBJ2-1; D may be TRBD1 (5 bases). Per germline, CDR1 SEHNR and CDR2 FQNEAQ (reference sequence). V lost 6 bases and J 8 bases, leaving 17 bases between the germline ends. CDR3 length: 14 residues. The CDR3 loop reads CASRYDSQGDEQFF. Written as DNA, the CDR3 is TGTGCCAGCAGGTACGACAGTCAGGGCGATGAGCAGTTCTTC. The entire variable domain, with the rest obtained from reference TRBV7-9 and TRBJ2-1, is as follows: DTGVSQNPRHKITKRGQNVTFRCDPISEHNRLYWYRQTLGQGPEFLTYFQNEAQLEKSRLLSDRFSAERPKGSFSTLEIQRTEQGDSAMYLCASRYDSQGDEQFFGPGTRLTVL.

This rearrangement joins TRBV30 to TRBJ2-5; D is unclear. The tail of the sequence fits TRBJ2-7 better, so the J call may be wrong. From germline, CDR1 is GTSNPN and CDR2 SVGIG (reference sequence). The CDR3 has 13 amino acids. CDR3 amino acids: CAWSAWAAGEQYF. In DNA, the CDR3 is TGTGCCTGGAGTGCCTGGGCCGCCGGCGAGCAGTACTTC.

This sequence joins TRBV9 and TRBJ2-2; 10 nucleotides agree with TRBD1. There are 14 residues in the CDR3. CDR1 is SGDLS and CDR2 is YYNGEE in the germline V gene. V trimming: 4 bases; J trimming: 6 bases; junction bases outside the gene matches: 3. The CDR3 region is CASSPDRGPGELFF. The DNA of the CDR3 is TGTGCCAGCAGCCCAGACAGGGGGCCCGGGGAGCTGTTTTTT. Drawing the rest from reference TRBV9 and TRBJ2-2, the complete variable domain is DSGVTQTPKHLITATGQRVTLRCSPRSGDLSVYWYQQSLDQGLQFLIQYYNGEERAKGNILERFSAQQFPDLHSELNLSSLELGDSALYFCASSPDRGPGELFFGEGSRLTVL.

The rearrangement joins TRBV19 to TRBJ2-7; 7 nucleotides line up with TRBD1. Trimming removed 5 bases from V and 3 bases from J; junction bases left unmatched: 13. CDR1 is LNHDA and CDR2 is SQIVND in the germline V gene (reference sequence). The CDR3 sequence is 16 residues long. The CDR3 reads CASSQSSGTDLYEQYF. In nucleotides, the CDR3 is TGTGCCAGTAGTCAATCCTCCGGGACAGACCTCTACGAGCAGTACTTC.

The rearrangement uses TRBV9 and TRBJ2-7; the match to TRBD1 covers 7 bases. Germline V gives CDR1 SGDLS, CDR2 YYNGEE. The ends lost 3 bases at V and 6 bases at J; junction bases unmatched: 6. The length of the CDR3 is 13 residues. CDR3 protein: CASSANTGAEQYF. CDR3 coding DNA: TGTGCCAGCAGCGCCAACACAGGGGCCGAGCAGTACTTC.

The chain combines TRBV25-1 with TRBJ2-7; D is undetermined. Trimming pared 2 bases from V and 4 bases from J, leaving 18 bases between. Germline CDR1 reads MGHDK; CDR2 reads SYGVNS. CDR3 length: 16 residues. CDR3 residues: CASSELGSADMYEQYF. DNA of the CDR3: TGTGCCAGCAGTGAACTCGGTTCTGCGGATATGTACGAGCAGTACTTC.

The chain carries TRBV10-3 and TRBJ2-7; 8 nucleotides match TRBD2. This CDR3 region has 14 residues. From germline, CDR1 is ENHRY and CDR2 SYGVKD. Trimming cost V 4 bases and J 6 bases; bases outside gene matches: 8. CDR3 sequence (DNA): TGTGCCATCAGTGGGAAAGCGGGAGTATCCGAGCAGTACTTC. As protein: CAISGKAGVSEQYF.

This clone was observed once. The V call is TRBV2, the J call TRBJ1-1, with D possibly matching TRBD1 (6 bases). There are 14 residues in the CDR3. Germline V gives CDR1 SNHLY, CDR2 FYNNEI. V lost 5 bases and J lost 5, with 15 bases in between. In nucleotides, the CDR3 is TGTGCCAGCAGTATCACAGGGAGCGGGACTGAAGCTTTCTTT. This codes for CASSITGSGTEAFF.

V gene TRBV28 combines with J gene TRBJ1-3; D unresolved. From germline, CDR1 is MDHEN and CDR2 SYDVKM. The CDR3 consists of 14 residues. V was clipped by 5 bases and J by 2 bases, with 10 bases between them. The CDR3 nucleotides are TGTGCCAGCAGTGCCGGGGTAGCTGGAAACACCATATATTTT. It specifies CASSAGVAGNTIYF. Drawing the rest from reference TRBV28 and TRBJ1-3, the complete variable domain is DVKVTQSSRYLVKRTGEKVFLECVQDMDHENMFWYRQDPGLGLRLIYFSYDVKMKEKGDIPEGYSVSREKKERFSLILESASTNQTSMYLCASSAGVAGNTIYFGEGSWLTVV.

The chain has TRBV5-1 and TRBJ1-1, with D possibly being TRBD1 (6 bases). The CDR3 loop spans 14 amino acids. V was cut by 4 bases and J by 9 bases, with 19 bases left in between. From germline, CDR1 is SGHRS and CDR2 YFSETQ. The CDR3 DNA reads TGCGCCAGCAGCCCACCCGGCGGGGGGCATCAAGCTTTCTTT. It yields the protein CASSPPGGGHQAFF.